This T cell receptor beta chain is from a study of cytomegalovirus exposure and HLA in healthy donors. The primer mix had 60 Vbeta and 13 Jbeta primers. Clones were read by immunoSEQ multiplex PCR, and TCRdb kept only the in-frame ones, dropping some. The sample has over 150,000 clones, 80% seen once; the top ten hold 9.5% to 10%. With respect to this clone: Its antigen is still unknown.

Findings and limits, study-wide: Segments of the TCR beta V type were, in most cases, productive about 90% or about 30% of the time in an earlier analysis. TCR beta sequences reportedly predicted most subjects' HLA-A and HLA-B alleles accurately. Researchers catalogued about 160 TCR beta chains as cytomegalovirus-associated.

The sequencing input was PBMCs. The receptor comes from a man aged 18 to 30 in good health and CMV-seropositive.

The DNA of the CDR3 is TGCAGCGTTGAAACTAGCGGCTCACCAGATACGCAGTATTTT. It is translated as CSVETSGSPDTQYF. J is TRBJ2-3 and V is TRBV29-1; 8 positions match TRBD2. Trimming at V came to 2 bases and at J to 4 bases, leaving 5 bases not matched to a gene. The CDR3 contains 14 residues. Germline V gene data show CDR1 as SQVTM and CDR2 as ANQGSEA.